These 31 T cell receptor beta chains originate from one sample sequenced in a study of blood T cell repertoires in COVID-19. Libraries were prepared by immunoSEQ multiplex PCR; TCRdb keeps only in-frame clonotypes and omits some of them. The table lists roughly 390,000 clones, approximately 81% of them singletons. The sequenced sample consisted of peripheral blood. The receptors come from a young woman with acute or convalescent COVID-19.

V is TRBV2 and J is TRBJ2-3, with 15 positions matching TRBD2. V trimming: 0 bases; J trimming: 4 bases; junction bases outside the gene matches: 5. In germline, CDR1 is SNHLY, CDR2 FYNNEI. The CDR3 loop spans 18 amino acids. Written as DNA, the CDR3 is TGTGCCAGCAGTGAAGCGCGGACTAGCGGGGGGGCATCAGATACGCAGTATTTT. Translating gives CASSEARTSGGASDTQYF.

This chain joins TRBV24-1 and TRBJ2-2; D is uncertain. This CDR3 has 15 amino acids. Trimming removed 5 bases at V and 5 bases at J, with 14 bases between. Germline V lookup: CDR1 KGHDR, CDR2 SFDVKD. The CDR3: CATSANTVSTGELFF. The CDR3 coding sequence is TGTGCCACCAGTGCAAATACAGTTTCGACCGGGGAGCTGTTTTTT.

The V call is TRBV3-1 (or the pseudogene TRBV3-2), the J call TRBJ2-3, with D possibly TRBD2 on 6 matching bases. CDR1 and CDR2 from the germline V gene are LGHDT and YNNKEL (reference sequence). Trimming removed 3 bases from V and 3 bases from J, with 10 bases in between. The CDR3 is 14 residues long. The CDR3, as DNA: TGTGCCAGCAGCCAGGGGGGACGGACAGATACGCAGTATTTT. Its protein product is CASSQGGRTDTQYF.

V usage is TRBV6-5 and J usage is TRBJ1-5, with D perhaps matching TRBD1 (6 bases). Germline CDR1 MNHEY, CDR2 SVGAGI. The CDR3 length is 14 residues. V shed 6 bases and J shed 1 base, with 10 bases lying between them. The CDR3 protein is CASRATGSNQPQHF. The CDR3 bases are TGTGCCAGCAGAGCTACAGGGAGCAATCAGCCCCAGCATTTT.

The CDR3 reads CASRSGVRETQYF. CDR3 coding DNA: TGTGCCAGTCGGTCGGGAGTTAGGGAGACCCAGTACTTC. This chain connects TRBV27 to TRBJ2-5; tentative D call: TRBD2 (6 bases). The CDR3 contains 13 residues. The germline CDR1 and CDR2 sequences are MNHEY and SMNVEV (reference sequence). Trimming left V 9 bases short and J 5 bases short, with 16 bases between.

The chain has TRBV9 and TRBJ1-4; maybe TRBD1 (5 bases). The germline V and J ends were trimmed by 0 bases and 4 bases, with 10 bases remaining between them. Germline CDR1 and CDR2: SGDLS and YYNGEE. This CDR3 contains 15 residues. CDR3 nucleotide sequence: TGTGCCAGCAGCGTAGGGGGGGACTTTAATGAAAAACTGTTTTTT. It specifies CASSVGGDFNEKLFF.

Here the CDR3 reads CASSKCPRTRRGEQFF. CDR3 bases: TGTGCCAGCAGCAAATGCCCGCGGACTAGACGGGGTGAGCAGTTCTTC. This chain links TRBV21-1 with TRBJ2-1; TRBD2, the D gene given by the table, was not confirmed from the DNA. TRBV21-1 counts as a pseudogene. The CDR3 loop spans 16 amino acids.

The sample holds a few counts of this clone. This sequence joins TRBV15 and TRBJ2-7, with D perhaps TRBD2 (6 bases). The V end lost 1 base, the J end lost 0 bases, and 7 bases lay between the germline ends. The CDR3 has 14 amino acids. Germline V gene sequence: CDR1 LNHNV, CDR2 YYDKDF (reference sequence). CDR3 DNA sequence: TGTGCCACCAGCAGAGGCGGGGACTCCTACGAGCAGTACTTC. It specifies CATSRGGDSYEQYF.

This rearrangement joins TRBV3-1 (or the pseudogene TRBV3-2) to TRBJ1-1; no firm D call. V lost 0 bases, J lost 11 bases, and 16 bases lay in between. CDR1 LGHDT and CDR2 YNNKEL come from the germline V gene (reference sequence). The CDR3 consists of 14 residues. This CDR3 is CASSQDYEVRKAFF. The CDR3 nucleotides are TGTGCCAGCAGCCAAGATTACGAGGTGAGGAAGGCTTTCTTT.

The chain employs TRBV7-3 and TRBJ2-5; D perhaps matches TRBD1 (6 bases). The germline V gene has CDR1 SGHTA and CDR2 FQGTGA. The CDR3 contains 14 residues. V lost 5 bases, J lost 1 base, and 11 bases lay in between. The CDR3 loop is CASSRGGPQETQYF. The CDR3 DNA reads as TGTGCCAGCAGCCGAGGGGGTCCCCAAGAGACCCAGTACTTC.

This rearrangement joins TRBV2 to TRBJ2-1; 9 positions match TRBD1. The CDR3 runs to 15 residues. CDR1 and CDR2 (germline): SNHLY, FYNNEI. The junction had 4 bases not matched to a gene; V was cut back by 6 bases and J by 1 base. The CDR3 DNA follows: TGTGCCAGCAGGGGGGGACAGGGTTCCTACAATGAGCAGTTCTTC. Translation: CASRGGQGSYNEQFF.

This clone showed up just once. The J gene is TRBJ1-6, the V gene TRBV2; tentative D call: TRBD1 (5 bases). V was clipped by 6 bases and J by 10 bases, with 10 bases between them. The CDR3 runs to 12 residues. Germline V gene lookup returns CDR1 SNHLY and CDR2 FYNNEI. The CDR3 reads CASRDTVSPLHF. The CDR3 DNA reads as TGTGCCAGCAGGGACACAGTCTCACCCCTCCACTTT.

The chain joins TRBV28 to TRBJ2-7, with 10 bases fitting TRBD2. Germline CDR1 and CDR2: MDHEN and SYDVKM. The CDR3 covers 15 residues. Germline trimming cut 7 bases from V and 3 bases from J; bases unmatched to any gene: 9. The CDR3 DNA reads TGTGCCAGCACAAGACTAGCGGGCCTGATCTACGAGCAGTACTTC. Protein: CASTRLAGLIYEQYF.

This clone was seen just once. The chain couples TRBV5-8 to TRBJ2-1, with D perhaps TRBD1 (5 bases). Germline CDR1 is SGHTS and CDR2 is YDEGEE. The CDR3 runs to 15 residues. Trimming stripped 4 bases from V and 0 bases from J, with 11 bases between. DNA for the CDR3: TGTGCCAGCAGCCGCAGGGCCAGCTCCTACAATGAGCAGTTCTTC. Its protein product is CASSRRASSYNEQFF. Based on the CDR3 plus reference TRBV5-8 and TRBJ2-1, the full variable domain is EAGVTQSPTHLIKTRGQQATLRCSPISGHTSVYWYQQALGLGLQFLLWYDEGEERNRGNFPPRFSGRQFPNYSSELNVNALELEDSALYLCASSRRASSYNEQFFGPGTRLTVL.

CDR3 in amino acids: CASSPQWRVGETQYF. DNA for the CDR3: TGTGCCAGCTCACCACAGTGGAGGGTCGGGGAGACCCAGTACTTC. The chain links TRBV18 to TRBJ2-5; D is possibly TRBD2 (6 bases). Between the trimmed V and J ends, which lost 1 base and 5 bases, there was a span of 14 bases. The CDR3 runs 15 residues. Germline V CDR1 and CDR2: KGHSH, LQKENI.

This chain connects TRBV5-4 to TRBJ1-4; D gene ambiguous. The CDR3 has 16 residues. Trimming shortened V by 8 bases and J by 6 bases, and 23 bases separated the two germline ends. Per the germline V gene, CDR1 is SGHNT and CDR2 is YYREEE (reference sequence). The CDR3 here is CARCESTVLPDEKLFF. In DNA form, the CDR3 reads TGTGCCAGATGTGAATCCACTGTCCTCCCGGATGAAAAACTGTTTTTT.

This clone showed up just once. The chain uses TRBV7-3 and TRBJ1-1; no firm D call. Between the trimmed V and J ends, which lost 0 bases and 7 bases, there was a span of 12 bases. The CDR3 contains 14 residues. Germline lookup yields CDR1 SGHTA and CDR2 FQGTGA. The CDR3 DNA reads TGTGCCAGCAGCTTAACGGATGCGGGCAGTGAAGCTTTCTTT. It encodes CASSLTDAGSEAFF.

The rearrangement uses TRBV6-5 and TRBJ1-2, with D possibly matching TRBD1 (5 bases). CDR3 length equals 11 residues. CDR1 is MNHEY, CDR2 SVGAGI, per germline. The V end lost 5 bases, the J end lost 6 bases, and 7 bases lay between the germline ends. DNA for the CDR3: TGTGCCAGCAGTCCGACAGATGGCTACACCTTC. The encoded protein is CASSPTDGYTF.

The chain combines TRBV6-6 with TRBJ1-1, with D unclear. The CDR3 extends over 14 amino acids. V was cut by 7 bases and J by 0 bases, with 12 bases left in between. Germline CDR1 reads MNHNY; CDR2 reads SVGAGI (reference sequence). The CDR3 nucleotides read TGTGCCAGCACTTTGGTGGCATTGAACACTGAAGCTTTCTTT. This sequence encodes CASTLVALNTEAFF.

The chain recombines TRBV5-6 with TRBJ2-1; the D is unclear. The V gene lost 0 bases and the J gene lost 0 bases, with 7 bases spanning the gap. CDR3 length equals 15 residues. Germline loops: CDR1 SGHDT, CDR2 YYEEEE. The CDR3 DNA follows: TGTGCCAGCAGCTTGGAAACGAGCTCCTACAATGAGCAGTTCTTC. Translating it yields CASSLETSSYNEQFF.

V is TRBV5-8 and J is TRBJ2-7, with TRBD1 identical over 7 bases. There are 13 residues in the CDR3. The junction had 7 bases not matched to a gene; V was cut back by 9 bases and J by 1 base. The germline V gene encodes CDR1 SGHTS and CDR2 YDEGEE. The CDR3 reads CATLRDRSYEQYF. Written as DNA, the CDR3 is TGTGCCACCCTCCGGGACAGATCCTACGAGCAGTACTTC.

The rearrangement joins TRBV9 to TRBJ1-1; D possibly corresponds to TRBD1 (5 bases). CDR1 and CDR2 (germline): SGDLS, YYNGEE. Trimming took 2 bases from V and 4 from J, leaving 9 bases between them. The CDR3 runs 13 residues. The CDR3 loop reads CASSVGGITEAFF. DNA of the CDR3: TGTGCCAGCAGCGTCGGGGGGATCACTGAAGCTTTCTTT.

The chain employs TRBV24-1 and TRBJ2-3, with D possibly matching TRBD1 (6 bases). The V end was cut by 4 bases, the J end by 10 bases, with 11 bases between. CDR3 length: 12 amino acids. In germline, CDR1 is KGHDR, CDR2 SFDVKD. CDR3 in DNA: TGTGCCACCAGTGACCCCGGACAGCCGCAGTATTTT. Protein product: CATSDPGQPQYF.

The chain uses TRBV19 and TRBJ2-1, with D possibly being TRBD2 (5 bases). In germline, CDR1 is LNHDA, CDR2 SQIVND (reference sequence). V was shortened by 6 bases and J by 5 bases, with 11 bases between the two germline ends. CDR3 length: 13 amino acids. CDR3 nucleotides: TGTGCCAGTAGCCCGCCCGGGGACAATGAGCAGTTCTTC. Protein sequence: CASSPPGDNEQFF.

V gene TRBV19 combines with J gene TRBJ2-4, with 7 bases lining up with TRBD1. The CDR3 covers 15 residues. The germline V gene has CDR1 LNHDA and CDR2 SQIVND (reference sequence). Unmatched junction bases numbered 8, after V lost 6 bases and J lost 3 bases. In DNA form, the CDR3 reads TGTGCCAGTAGAGGGGGCAGGGAAAACAAAAACATTCAGTACTTC. Protein product: CASRGGRENKNIQYF.

A word on this clone: The identical CDR3 is also encoded by other nucleotide sequences in the sample. This rearrangement joins TRBV19 to TRBJ2-7; D is unclear. CDR3 length equals 13 residues. The germline V gene encodes CDR1 LNHDA and CDR2 SQIVND (reference sequence). Trimming left V 3 bases short and J 0 bases short, with 6 bases between. The CDR3 region has the DNA TGTGCCAGTAGTATTAGAGACTCCTACGAGCAGTACTTC. Residues: CASSIRDSYEQYF.

The chain carries TRBV4-2 and TRBJ1-5; the D is unclear. Germline V gene sequence: CDR1 LGHNA, CDR2 YNFKEQ. The CDR3 loop spans 17 amino acids. Trimming cost V 0 bases and J 0 bases, with 12 bases left between them. The CDR3 region has the DNA TGTGCCAGCAGCCAAGAGGTCCGGGGAGATAGCAATCAGCCCCAGCATTTT. Translated: CASSQEVRGDSNQPQHF.

Concerning this clone itself: At the DNA level, this CDR3 is encoded by other sequences in the same sample as well. J is TRBJ2-3 and V is TRBV5-1; perhaps TRBD2 as D (6 bases). The ends were cut back, 3 bases at V and 1 base at J, with 6 bases in the middle. Germline assignment: CDR1 SGHRS and CDR2 YFSETQ. The CDR3 sequence is 13 residues long. CDR3 loop: CASSSGGTDTQYF. CDR3 in DNA: TGCGCCAGCAGCTCGGGGGGCACAGATACGCAGTATTTT.

The chain combines TRBV28 with TRBJ2-1; weak D call: TRBD2 (5 bases). This CDR3 has 18 amino acids. V was shortened by 6 bases and J by 0 bases, with 21 bases between the two germline ends. Germline loops: CDR1 MDHEN, CDR2 SYDVKM. The CDR3 region is CASSFGRPSPSSYNEQFF. In DNA form, the CDR3 reads TGTGCCAGCAGCTTTGGCCGCCCTAGCCCGAGCTCCTACAATGAGCAGTTCTTC.

This chain connects TRBV14 to TRBJ2-3; 14 bases are shared with TRBD2. With V trimmed by 4 bases and J by 6 bases, 9 bases remained unmatched. This CDR3 has 17 residues. Germline V gene sequence: CDR1 SGHDN, CDR2 FVKESK. Here the CDR3 DNA reads TGTGCCAGCAGCCGGACTAGCGGGGGGACCTTTCTGGATACGCAGTATTTT. Protein: CASSRTSGGTFLDTQYF.

The chain links TRBV27 to TRBJ2-7, with a weak D call TRBD1 (5 bases). Germline lookup yields CDR1 MNHEY and CDR2 SMNVEV (reference sequence). The V and J ends lost 6 bases and 2 bases respectively, with 14 bases between them. This CDR3 has 14 amino acids. The CDR3 loop is CASSHYKGPYEQYF. Written as DNA, the CDR3 is TGTGCCAGCAGCCACTATAAGGGGCCCTACGAGCAGTACTTC.